This T cell receptor beta chain was documented in a study of identical twins. V dropped 4 bases and J dropped 2; count of bases not matched to a gene: 7. Germline loops: CDR1 SGHRS, CDR2 YFSETQ. This CDR3 has 16 residues. TCRdb reanalysed the 5' RACE reads using MiXCR and keeps one entry per CDR3 protein. Found here are roughly 540,000 distinct CDR3 sequences, around 20% of them singletons; the top ten hold 0.75% to 0.95%. All donors comprised healthy Caucasians. These data are also associated with another study on T cells expressing NK-cell markers.

The sequence derives from a woman aged 18-35 years in good health. The sequencing sample was made of CD4+ T cells sorted from blood. This chain joins TRBV5-1 and TRBJ2-3, with 10 bases matching TRBD1. The CDR3 DNA sequence: TGCGCCAGCAGCCACGGGACAGGGGATACCACAGATACGCAGTATTTT. This codes for CASSHGTGDTTDTQYF.